A selection of T cell receptor beta chains follows, all from one sample in a study of CD4 T cells in relation to SARS-CoV-2 and coronaviruses. The data were produced by immunoSEQ multiplex PCR, yet TCRdb's version contains in-frame clones alone and is incomplete. The table records about 36,000 clones, approximately 80% of them present only once. These receptors lack a known antigen. The sequenced material came from memory CD4+ T cells from PBMCs, cultured in vitro. These receptors were obtained from an adult with COVID-19. Both conserved end residues are part of each CDR3. The D gene is left open where the match is weak. Where a row states a size, it is once, few, many or the class of an expanded clone; other rows omit it.

abundance: .; d_gene: TRBD2; j_gene: TRBJ2-1; v_gene: TRBV5-1; CDR3aa: CASSLSSGSFPYNEQFF; CDR3nt: TGCGCCAGCAGCTTGTCAAGCGGGAGTTTCCCTTACAATGAGCAGTTCTTC
abundance: .; d_gene: TRBD1; j_gene: TRBJ2-1; v_gene: TRBV18; CDR3aa: CASSPRTGGESNEQFF; CDR3nt: TGTGCCAGCTCGCCTCGGACAGGGGGCGAGAGTAATGAGCAGTTCTTC
abundance: once; d_gene: TRBD1; j_gene: TRBJ1-1; v_gene: TRBV27; CDR3aa: CASSTLAFFNFVGTGAGDTEAFF; CDR3nt: TGTGCCAGCAGCACTTTGGCCTTTTTTAATTTCGTGGGGACAGGGGCCGGAGACACTGAAGCTTTCTTT
abundance: .; d_gene: .; j_gene: TRBJ1-2; v_gene: TRBV6-5; CDR3aa: CASSYMPNFPLGYTF; CDR3nt: TGTGCCAGCAGTTATATGCCGAATTTTCCCCTTGGCTACACCTTC
abundance: .; d_gene: TRBD1; j_gene: TRBJ1-1; v_gene: TRBV6-2/TRBV6-3; CDR3aa: CASSYRGLTTEAFF; CDR3nt: TGTGCCAGCAGTTACAGGGGGCTGACCACTGAAGCTTTCTTT
abundance: .; d_gene: .; j_gene: TRBJ1-1; v_gene: TRBV5-5; CDR3aa: CASRLLLNTEAFF; CDR3nt: TGTGCCAGCCGACTCCTCCTGAACACTGAAGCTTTCTTT
abundance: once; d_gene: .; j_gene: TRBJ2-7; v_gene: TRBV7-8; CDR3aa: CASSTFSTALGEQYF; CDR3nt: TGTGCCAGCAGCACCTTTTCGACGGCCTTGGGCGAGCAGTACTTC
abundance: few; d_gene: TRBD2; j_gene: TRBJ2-5; v_gene: TRBV11-2; CDR3aa: CASSLGFGSGVQETQYF; CDR3nt: TGTGCCAGCAGCTTAGGTTTTGGGAGCGGGGTTCAAGAGACCCAGTACTTC
abundance: once; d_gene: .; j_gene: TRBJ2-1; v_gene: TRBV5-5; CDR3aa: CASSLSSNSYNEQFF; CDR3nt: TGTGCCAGCAGCTTGTCATCGAATTCCTACAATGAGCAGTTCTTC
abundance: .; d_gene: .; j_gene: TRBJ2-4; v_gene: TRBV20-1; CDR3aa: CSAPSVNIQYF; CDR3nt: TGCAGTGCTCCATCCGTGAACATTCAGTACTTC
abundance: few; d_gene: .; j_gene: TRBJ2-7; v_gene: TRBV19; CDR3aa: CASRQGGGYEQYF; CDR3nt: TGTGCCAGTAGACAGGGTGGGGGCTACGAGCAGTACTTC
abundance: .; d_gene: .; j_gene: TRBJ1-6; v_gene: TRBV6-2/TRBV6-3; CDR3aa: CASSYSGSSNSPLHF; CDR3nt: TGTGCCAGCAGTTACTCCGGGTCCTCTAATTCACCCCTCCACTTT
abundance: .; d_gene: .; j_gene: TRBJ2-7; v_gene: TRBV3-1/TRBV3-2; CDR3aa: CASSRRGGALTYEQYF; CDR3nt: TGTGCCAGCAGCCGACGAGGAGGGGCCCTCACCTACGAGCAGTACTTC
abundance: .; d_gene: TRBD2; j_gene: TRBJ2-5; v_gene: TRBV7-3; CDR3aa: CASSLRSGGQETQYF; CDR3nt: TGTGCCAGCAGCTTACGTAGCGGGGGGCAAGAGACCCAGTACTTC
abundance: .; d_gene: TRBD1; j_gene: TRBJ1-1; v_gene: TRBV6-5; CDR3aa: CASSPGTGVNEAFF; CDR3nt: TGTGCCAGCAGCCCCGGGACAGGGGTAAATGAAGCTTTCTTT
abundance: .; d_gene: .; j_gene: TRBJ1-2; v_gene: TRBV9; CDR3aa: CASSKEDSANYGYTF; CDR3nt: TGTGCCAGCAGCAAGGAGGACAGTGCTAACTATGGCTACACCTTC
abundance: .; d_gene: TRBD2; j_gene: TRBJ2-1; v_gene: TRBV5-3; CDR3aa: CARSFNHGLAGVNEQFF; CDR3nt: TGTGCCAGAAGCTTTAATCACGGACTAGCGGGAGTCAATGAGCAGTTCTTC
abundance: .; d_gene: TRBD2; j_gene: TRBJ2-7; v_gene: TRBV5-5; CDR3aa: CASSLVASGRIEQYF; CDR3nt: TGTGCCAGCAGCTTGGTGGCTAGCGGGAGGATCGAGCAGTACTTC
abundance: .; d_gene: TRBD1; j_gene: TRBJ2-5; v_gene: TRBV28; CDR3aa: CASRDRNPGETQYF; CDR3nt: TGTGCCAGCAGGGACAGGAACCCGGGCGAGACCCAGTACTTC
abundance: .; d_gene: TRBD1; j_gene: TRBJ1-5; v_gene: TRBV13; CDR3aa: CASSARQGADNQPQHF; CDR3nt: TGTGCCAGCAGCGCAAGACAGGGGGCCGACAATCAGCCCCAGCATTTT
abundance: few; d_gene: TRBD1; j_gene: TRBJ1-2; v_gene: TRBV7-8; CDR3aa: CASSRDRVNYGYTF; CDR3nt: TGTGCCAGCAGCCGGGACAGGGTAAACTATGGCTACACCTTC
abundance: .; d_gene: TRBD2; j_gene: TRBJ2-7; v_gene: TRBV5-5; CDR3aa: CASSLAGGGYEQYF; CDR3nt: TGTGCCAGCAGCCTGGCGGGGGGGGGCTACGAGCAGTACTTC
abundance: once; d_gene: .; j_gene: TRBJ2-6; v_gene: TRBV4-3; CDR3aa: CASSQEGTGANVLTF; CDR3nt: TGCGCCAGCAGCCAAGAGGGTACTGGGGCCAACGTCCTGACTTTC
abundance: .; d_gene: TRBD1; j_gene: TRBJ2-3; v_gene: TRBV28; CDR3aa: CASSILDRSTDTQYF; CDR3nt: TGTGCCAGCAGTATTCTGGACAGGAGCACAGATACGCAGTATTTT
abundance: .; d_gene: .; j_gene: TRBJ1-2; v_gene: TRBV4-1; CDR3aa: CASSQTGPILDGYTF; CDR3nt: TGCGCCAGCAGCCAAACCGGGCCGATACTTGATGGCTACACCTTC
abundance: .; d_gene: TRBD2; j_gene: TRBJ2-1; v_gene: TRBV29-1; CDR3aa: CSVELGLAYNEQFF; CDR3nt: TGCAGCGTTGAGCTGGGACTAGCGTACAATGAGCAGTTCTTC
abundance: .; d_gene: .; j_gene: TRBJ2-7; v_gene: TRBV5-1; CDR3aa: CASSLGTGEQYF; CDR3nt: TGCGCCAGCAGCTTGGGTACGGGGGAGCAGTACTTC
abundance: .; d_gene: TRBD1; j_gene: TRBJ1-2; v_gene: TRBV28; CDR3aa: CASSSTRDSSF; CDR3nt: TGTGCCAGCAGTTCCACCCGGGACAGTAGTTTC
abundance: .; d_gene: TRBD2; j_gene: TRBJ2-1; v_gene: TRBV7-3; CDR3aa: CASSLVAGGYGEQFF; CDR3nt: TGTGCCAGCAGCTTAGTAGCGGGAGGGTACGGTGAGCAGTTCTTC
abundance: medium-sized; d_gene: TRBD1; j_gene: TRBJ1-1; v_gene: TRBV29-1; CDR3aa: CSADRGGTEAFF; CDR3nt: TGCAGCGCAGACAGGGGGGGCACTGAAGCTTTCTTT
abundance: .; d_gene: .; j_gene: TRBJ2-5; v_gene: TRBV5-8; CDR3aa: CASSPRIQETQYF; CDR3nt: TGTGCCAGCAGCCCTAGGATCCAAGAGACCCAGTACTTC
abundance: .; d_gene: .; j_gene: TRBJ1-4; v_gene: TRBV19; CDR3aa: CASSPQGYEKLFF; CDR3nt: TGTGCCAGTAGTCCGCAGGGTTATGAAAAACTGTTTTTT
abundance: once; d_gene: .; j_gene: TRBJ2-5; v_gene: TRBV7-2; CDR3aa: CASSRTETQYF; CDR3nt: TGTGCCAGCAGCCGCACGGAGACCCAGTACTTC
abundance: few; d_gene: .; j_gene: TRBJ1-6; v_gene: TRBV30; CDR3aa: CAWRGAADNSPLHF; CDR3nt: TGTGCCTGGAGGGGGGCAGCGGATAATTCACCCCTCCACTTT
abundance: .; d_gene: TRBD2; j_gene: TRBJ2-3; v_gene: TRBV4-1; CDR3aa: CASSPGLAGKRGSTQYF; CDR3nt: TGCGCCAGCAGCCCGGGACTAGCGGGTAAGCGGGGGAGTACGCAGTATTTT
abundance: .; d_gene: .; j_gene: TRBJ1-1; v_gene: TRBV9; CDR3aa: CASNGGQSSHTEAFF; CDR3nt: TGTGCCAGCAACGGCGGACAGTCGTCGCACACTGAAGCTTTCTTT
abundance: few; d_gene: .; j_gene: TRBJ2-7; v_gene: TRBV4-1; CDR3aa: CASSQPSYEQYF; CDR3nt: TGCGCCAGCAGCCAGCCATCCTACGAGCAGTACTTC
abundance: .; d_gene: .; j_gene: TRBJ2-5; v_gene: TRBV5-5; CDR3aa: CASSGALQETQYF; CDR3nt: TGTGCCAGCAGCGGGGCCCTGCAAGAGACCCAGTACTTC
abundance: .; d_gene: .; j_gene: TRBJ1-5; v_gene: TRBV2; CDR3aa: CASSERSLIQPQHF; CDR3nt: TGTGCCAGCAGTGAGAGGAGTTTAATCCAGCCCCAGCATTTT
abundance: .; d_gene: .; j_gene: TRBJ2-3; v_gene: TRBV7-2; CDR3aa: CASSFPDTQYF; CDR3nt: TGTGCCAGCAGCTTTCCAGATACGCAGTATTTT
abundance: .; d_gene: .; j_gene: TRBJ2-7; v_gene: TRBV7-9; CDR3aa: CASSLGTSISYEQYF; CDR3nt: TGTGCCAGCAGCTTAGGAACTAGCATCTCCTACGAGCAGTACTTC
abundance: .; d_gene: .; j_gene: TRBJ1-3; v_gene: TRBV15; CDR3aa: CATSRSRGGGNTIYF; CDR3nt: TGTGCCACCAGCAGGTCTCGGGGGGGCGGAAACACCATATATTTT
abundance: .; d_gene: .; j_gene: TRBJ1-5; v_gene: TRBV7-8; CDR3aa: CASSLVWGVNQPQHF; CDR3nt: TGTGCCAGCAGCTTAGTTTGGGGAGTCAATCAGCCCCAGCATTTT
abundance: .; d_gene: .; j_gene: TRBJ1-5; v_gene: TRBV19; CDR3aa: CASSIGQGNQPQHF; CDR3nt: TGTGCCAGTAGTATAGGACAGGGCAATCAGCCCCAGCATTTT
abundance: .; d_gene: .; j_gene: TRBJ1-6; v_gene: TRBV5-4; CDR3aa: CASSLGSSYNSPLHF; CDR3nt: TGTGCCAGCAGCCTGGGGAGCTCCTATAATTCACCCCTCCACTTT
abundance: .; d_gene: TRBD2; j_gene: TRBJ2-7; v_gene: TRBV3-1/TRBV3-2; CDR3aa: CASSQDVGATSGGSYEQYF; CDR3nt: TGTGCCAGCAGCCAAGATGTCGGGGCGACTAGCGGGGGCTCCTACGAGCAGTACTTC
abundance: .; d_gene: .; j_gene: TRBJ1-2; v_gene: TRBV19; CDR3aa: CASSPGVYGYTF; CDR3nt: TGTGCCAGTAGCCCAGGGGTCTATGGCTACACCTTC
abundance: .; d_gene: .; j_gene: TRBJ2-3; v_gene: TRBV6-5; CDR3aa: CASSYTRRTDTQYF; CDR3nt: TGTGCCAGCAGTTACACTAGACGCACAGATACGCAGTATTTT